This T cell receptor (beta chain) derives from a study of blood T cell repertoires in COVID-19. The repertoire was sequenced with immunoSEQ multiplex PCR; TCRdb's copy has only in-frame clones and lacks some. Here the sample spans about 150,000 clones, about 80% being singletons. Note on this clone: The sample has other DNA sequences that encode this CDR3 too.

The clonotype was recovered from a woman aged 55-75 years with acute or convalescent COVID-19. The specimen was peripheral blood.

The CDR3 sequence: CASSPRTGATNEKLFF. In DNA form, the CDR3 reads TGTGCCAGCTCACCACGGACAGGGGCAACTAATGAAAAACTGTTTTTT. The J gene is TRBJ1-4, the V gene TRBV18; TRBD1 agrees at 9 bases. This CDR3 is built from 16 residues. CDR1 is KGHSH and CDR2 is LQKENI in the germline V gene. V was clipped by 1 base and J by 0 bases; unmatched bases: 0.